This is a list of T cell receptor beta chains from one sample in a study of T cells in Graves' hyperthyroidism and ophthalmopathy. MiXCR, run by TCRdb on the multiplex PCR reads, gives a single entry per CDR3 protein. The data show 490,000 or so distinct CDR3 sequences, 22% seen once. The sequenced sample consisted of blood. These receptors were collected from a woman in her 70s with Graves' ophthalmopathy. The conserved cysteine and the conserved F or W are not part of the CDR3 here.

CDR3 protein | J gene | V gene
ASSESGGLTDTQY | TRBJ2-3 | TRBV10-1
ASSRTGAGDYGYT | TRBJ1-2 | TRBV7-9
ASSLGVNSPLH | TRBJ1-6 | TRBV7-9
AWSEVYGYT | TRBJ1-2 | TRBV30
AWSGTGDTAYNEQF | . | TRBV30
ASNPGTGGYNEQF | TRBJ2-1 | TRBV12-3/TRBV12-4
ASSFPLAGTAGELF | TRBJ2-2 | TRBV5-1
ASIDRMNTEAF | TRBJ1-1 | TRBV19
ASRTTGTVSYNSPLH | TRBJ1-6 | TRBV19
ASSRGGANTGELF | TRBJ2-2 | TRBV6-1
ASSLVGTGVPNYGYT | TRBJ1-2 | TRBV13
ASRETGANYGYT | TRBJ1-2 | TRBV12-3/TRBV12-4
ASTLGGVLGSYEQY | TRBJ2-7 | TRBV28
ASSPNGLAGVNEQF | TRBJ2-1 | TRBV2
ASSVLAANTGELF | TRBJ2-2 | TRBV11-2
ASSFGTIKNIQY | TRBJ2-4 | TRBV3-1
ASSQERARSRKEQF | TRBJ2-1 | TRBV4-1
ASSSNRVISGNTIY | TRBJ1-3 | TRBV6-9
SARETGLRETQY | TRBJ2-5 | TRBV20-1
ASSLSPLYEQY | TRBJ2-7 | TRBV27
ASSEALGQY | TRBJ2-7 | TRBV2
ASSIGRDQPQH | TRBJ1-5 | TRBV19
ANPTPGLADSYNEQF | TRBJ2-1 | TRBV19
ASSLAGTASSETQY | TRBJ2-5 | TRBV7-6